A single TCR beta chain is shown here with its context. Its antigen is as yet unknown. The CDR3 is 14 residues long. V lost 6 bases and J lost 3; bases outside the gene matches: 6. Germline V gene lookup returns CDR1 LNHDA and CDR2 SQIVND (reference sequence). Repertoires were generated with immunoSEQ multiplex PCR, while TCRdb's copy carries only in-frame clones and drops some. This table holds roughly 150,000 clones, around 89% found once. This sample was included in a study of T cell responses to AZD1222 COVID-19 vaccine. About the study: Second-dose recipients at about 4 or about 12 weeks were treated as one pooled group. Overall study findings and caveats: With dominance at 160-218 and 743-854, vaccine-associated CD4 TCRs spanned spike. Spike-specific TCR repertoires showed rising breadth and depth after two AZD1222 doses.

The source was peripheral blood, collected on day 0 of AZD1222 vaccination. The chain combines TRBV19 with TRBJ2-7; 9 bases align to TRBD1. This sequence was found in an adult in good health. DNA of the CDR3: TGTGCCAGTAGCAGAAAGACAGGGGGCTACGAGCAGTACTTC. It codes for CASSRKTGGYEQYF. Drawing the rest from reference TRBV19 and TRBJ2-7, the complete variable domain is DGGITQSPKYLFRKEGQNVTLSCEQNLNHDAMYWYRQDPGQGLRLIYYSQIVNDFQKGDIAEGYSVSREKKESFPLTVTSAQKNPTAFYLCASSRKTGGYEQYFGPGTRLTVT.